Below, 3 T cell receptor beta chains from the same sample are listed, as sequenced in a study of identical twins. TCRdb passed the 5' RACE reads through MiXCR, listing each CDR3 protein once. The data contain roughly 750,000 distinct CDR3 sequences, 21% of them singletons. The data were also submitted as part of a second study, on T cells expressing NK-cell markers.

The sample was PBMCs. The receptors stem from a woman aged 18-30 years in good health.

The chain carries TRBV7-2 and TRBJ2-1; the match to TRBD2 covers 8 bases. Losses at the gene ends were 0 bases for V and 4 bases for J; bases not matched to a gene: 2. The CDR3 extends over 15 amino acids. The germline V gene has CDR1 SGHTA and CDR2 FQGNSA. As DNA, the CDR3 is TGTGCCAGCAGCTTAGCGGCGGGAGGTTACAATGAGCAGTTCTTC. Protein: CASSLAAGGYNEQFF.

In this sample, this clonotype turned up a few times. CDR3 loop: CANSKSGAETQYF. DNA for the CDR3: TGTGCCAACTCTAAGTCGGGGGCCGAGACCCAGTACTTC. The rearrangement joins TRBV10-3 to TRBJ2-5, with D perhaps TRBD1 or TRBD2 (6 bases each). The CDR3 totals 13 residues. Germline CDR1 reads ENHRY; CDR2 reads SYGVKD. The V gene lost 10 bases and the J gene lost 5 bases, with 17 bases spanning the gap.

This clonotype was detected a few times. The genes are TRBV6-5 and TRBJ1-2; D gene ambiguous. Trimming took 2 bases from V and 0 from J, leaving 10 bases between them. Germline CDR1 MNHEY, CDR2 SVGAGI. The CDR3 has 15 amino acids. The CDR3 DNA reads TGTGCCAGCAGTTACCGGGTGAAGACTAACTATGGCTACACCTTC. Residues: CASSYRVKTNYGYTF.